This note documents a single T cell receptor (beta chain) sequence. The sample belongs to a study of cytomegalovirus exposure and HLA in healthy donors. Study-level information: From HLA-typed donors, an early data release held some 91 million unique TCRs.

Vbeta (60) and Jbeta (13) primers were used in the PCR. The method was immunoSEQ multiplex PCR; TCRdb's version includes in-frame clones alone and lacks a portion of them. The sample holds 110,000 to 150,000 clones; around 79% are singletons and the top ten take 1.7%. V trimming: 4 bases; J trimming: 7 bases; junction bases outside the gene matches: 11. The CDR3 is made up of 17 amino acids. Germline values: CDR1 KGHSH, CDR2 LQKENI. The chain uses TRBV18 and TRBJ1-5; 12 nucleotides align to TRBD1. The sequence derives from a woman aged 25 to 39 in good health and CMV-seronegative. Sequencing was done on a sample of PBMCs. The CDR3 loop is CASSHGTGGAGGQPQHF. The DNA of the CDR3 is TGTGCCAGCTCACATGGGACAGGGGGCGCGGGAGGCCAGCCCCAGCATTTT.